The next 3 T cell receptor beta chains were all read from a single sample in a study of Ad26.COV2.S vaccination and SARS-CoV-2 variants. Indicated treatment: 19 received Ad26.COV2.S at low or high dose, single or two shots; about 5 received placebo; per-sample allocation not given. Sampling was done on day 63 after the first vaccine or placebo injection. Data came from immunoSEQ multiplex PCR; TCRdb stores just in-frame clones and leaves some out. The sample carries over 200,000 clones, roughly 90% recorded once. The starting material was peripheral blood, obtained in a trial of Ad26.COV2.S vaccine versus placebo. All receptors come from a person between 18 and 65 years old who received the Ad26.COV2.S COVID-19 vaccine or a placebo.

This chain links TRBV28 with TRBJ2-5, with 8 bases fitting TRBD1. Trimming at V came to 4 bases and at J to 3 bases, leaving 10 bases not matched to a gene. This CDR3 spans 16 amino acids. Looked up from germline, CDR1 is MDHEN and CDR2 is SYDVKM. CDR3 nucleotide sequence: TGTGCCAGCAGTTGGGAGGTGACAGGGGACAAAGAGACCCAGTACTTC. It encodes CASSWEVTGDKETQYF. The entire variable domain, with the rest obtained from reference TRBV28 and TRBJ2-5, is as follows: DVKVTQSSRYLVKRTGEKVFLECVQDMDHENMFWYRQDPGLGLRLIYFSYDVKMKEKGDIPEGYSVSREKKERFSLILESASTNQTSMYLCASSWEVTGDKETQYFGPGTRLLVL.

CDR3 in DNA: TGTGCCAGCAGGCTTAGTCGTGGCGCCGGGGAGCTGTTTTTT. This codes for CASRLSRGAGELFF. The rearrangement uses TRBV7-2 and TRBJ2-2; no clear D. Looked up from germline, CDR1 is SGHTA and CDR2 is FQGNSA. This CDR3 region has 14 residues. V was pared by 6 bases and J by 6 bases, with 14 bases between.

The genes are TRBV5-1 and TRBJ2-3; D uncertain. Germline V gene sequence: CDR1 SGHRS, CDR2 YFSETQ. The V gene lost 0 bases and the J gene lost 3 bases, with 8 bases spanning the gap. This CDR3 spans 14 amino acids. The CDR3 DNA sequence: TGCGCCAGCAGCTTGGGGGGAATTACAGATACGCAGTATTTT. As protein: CASSLGGITDTQYF.